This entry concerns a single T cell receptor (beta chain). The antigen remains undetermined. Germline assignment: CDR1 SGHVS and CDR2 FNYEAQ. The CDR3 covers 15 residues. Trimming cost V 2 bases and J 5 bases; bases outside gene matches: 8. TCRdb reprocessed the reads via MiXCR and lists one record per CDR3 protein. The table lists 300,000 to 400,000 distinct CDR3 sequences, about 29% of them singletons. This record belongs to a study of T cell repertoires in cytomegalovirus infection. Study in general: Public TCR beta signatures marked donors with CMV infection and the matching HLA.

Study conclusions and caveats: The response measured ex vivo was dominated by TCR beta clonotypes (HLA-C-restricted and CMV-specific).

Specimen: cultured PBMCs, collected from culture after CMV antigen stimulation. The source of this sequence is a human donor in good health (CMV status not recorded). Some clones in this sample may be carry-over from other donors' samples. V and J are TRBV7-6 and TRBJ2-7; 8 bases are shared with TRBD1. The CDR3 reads CASSLTPGQGHEQYF. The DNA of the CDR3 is TGTGCCAGCAGCTTAACACCAGGACAGGGCCACGAGCAGTACTTC. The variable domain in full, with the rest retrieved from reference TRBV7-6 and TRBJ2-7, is GAGVSQSPRYKVTKRGQDVALRCDPISGHVSLYWYRQALGQGPEFLTYFNYEAQQDKSGLPNDRFSAERPEGSISTLTIQRTEQRDSAMYRCASSLTPGQGHEQYFGPGTRLTVT.